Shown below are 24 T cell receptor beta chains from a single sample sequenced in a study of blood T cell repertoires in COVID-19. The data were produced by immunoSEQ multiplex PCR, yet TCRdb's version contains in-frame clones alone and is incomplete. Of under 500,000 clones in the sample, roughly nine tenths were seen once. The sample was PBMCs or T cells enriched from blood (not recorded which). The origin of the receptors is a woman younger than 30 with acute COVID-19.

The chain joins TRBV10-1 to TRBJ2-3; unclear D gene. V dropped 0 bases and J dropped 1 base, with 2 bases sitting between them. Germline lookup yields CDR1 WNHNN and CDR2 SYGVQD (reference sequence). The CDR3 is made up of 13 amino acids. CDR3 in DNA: TGCGCCAGCAGTGAGTCCGGCACAGATACGCAGTATTTT. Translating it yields CASSESGTDTQYF.

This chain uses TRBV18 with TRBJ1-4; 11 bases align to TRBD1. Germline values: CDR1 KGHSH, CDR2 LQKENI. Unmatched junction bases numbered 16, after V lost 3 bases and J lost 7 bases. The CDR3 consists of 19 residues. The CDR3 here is CASSPSPLGTGGETEKLFF. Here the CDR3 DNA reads TGTGCCAGCTCACCCAGTCCACTCGGGACAGGGGGAGAGACTGAAAAACTGTTTTTT.

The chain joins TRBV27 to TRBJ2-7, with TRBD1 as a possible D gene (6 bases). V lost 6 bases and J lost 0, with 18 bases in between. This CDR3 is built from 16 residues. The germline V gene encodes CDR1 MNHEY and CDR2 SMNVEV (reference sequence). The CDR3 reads CASRLTYDRSSYEQYF. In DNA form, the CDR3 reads TGTGCCAGCAGATTAACCTATGACAGGAGCTCCTACGAGCAGTACTTC.

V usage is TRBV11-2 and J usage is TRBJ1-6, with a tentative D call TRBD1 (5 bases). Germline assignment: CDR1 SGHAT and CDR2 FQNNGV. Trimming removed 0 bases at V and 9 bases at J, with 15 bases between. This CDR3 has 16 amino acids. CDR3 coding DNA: TGTGCCAGCAGCTTAGACCCAGGCCCAGGGTCTTCACCCCTCCACTTT. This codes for CASSLDPGPGSSPLHF.

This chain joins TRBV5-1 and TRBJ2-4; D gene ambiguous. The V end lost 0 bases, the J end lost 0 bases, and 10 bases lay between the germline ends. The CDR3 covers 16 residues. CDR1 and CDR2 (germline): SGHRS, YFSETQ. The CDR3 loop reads CASSLGQVLAKNIQYF. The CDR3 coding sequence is TGCGCCAGCAGCTTGGGTCAGGTCCTAGCCAAAAACATTCAGTACTTC.

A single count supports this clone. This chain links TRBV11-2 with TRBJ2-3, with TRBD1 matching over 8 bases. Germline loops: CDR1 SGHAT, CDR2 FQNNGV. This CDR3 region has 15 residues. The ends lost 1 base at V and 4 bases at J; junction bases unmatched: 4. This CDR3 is CASSLGTGPPDTQYF. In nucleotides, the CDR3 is TGTGCCAGCAGCTTAGGGACAGGGCCTCCAGATACGCAGTATTTT.

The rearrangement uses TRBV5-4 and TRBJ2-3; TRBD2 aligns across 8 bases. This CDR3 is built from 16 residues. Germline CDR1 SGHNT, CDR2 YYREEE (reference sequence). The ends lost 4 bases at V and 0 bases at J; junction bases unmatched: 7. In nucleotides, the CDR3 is TGTGCCAGCAGCCGGGTACTAGCGGAGAGCACAGATACGCAGTATTTT. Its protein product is CASSRVLAESTDTQYF.

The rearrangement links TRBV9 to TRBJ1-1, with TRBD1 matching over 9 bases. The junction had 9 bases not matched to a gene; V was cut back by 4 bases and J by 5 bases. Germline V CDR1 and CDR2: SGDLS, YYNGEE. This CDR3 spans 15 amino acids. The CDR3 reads CASSPRGTGQTEAFF. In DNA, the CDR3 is TGTGCCAGCAGCCCCAGAGGGACAGGGCAAACTGAAGCTTTCTTT.

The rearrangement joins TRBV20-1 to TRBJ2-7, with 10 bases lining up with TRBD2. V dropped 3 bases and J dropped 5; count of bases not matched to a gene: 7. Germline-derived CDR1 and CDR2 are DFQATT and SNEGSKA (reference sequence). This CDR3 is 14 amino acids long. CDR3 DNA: TGCAGTGCTAGTGTTAGCGGGAGGAGTAACGAGCAGTACTTC. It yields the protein CSASVSGRSNEQYF.

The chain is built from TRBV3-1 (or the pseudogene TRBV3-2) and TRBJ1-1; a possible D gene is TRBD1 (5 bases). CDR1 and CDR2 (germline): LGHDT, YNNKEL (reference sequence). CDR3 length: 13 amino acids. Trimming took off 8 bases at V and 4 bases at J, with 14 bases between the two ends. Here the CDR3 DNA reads TGTGCCAGCGGGACTCTGGCGGGCACTGAAGCTTTCTTT. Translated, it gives CASGTLAGTEAFF.

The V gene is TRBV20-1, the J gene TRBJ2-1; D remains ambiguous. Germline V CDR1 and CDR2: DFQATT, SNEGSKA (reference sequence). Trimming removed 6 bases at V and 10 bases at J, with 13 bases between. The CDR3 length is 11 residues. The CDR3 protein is CSAQVQAEQFF. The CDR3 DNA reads TGCAGTGCCCAAGTCCAAGCGGAGCAGTTCTTC.

The CDR3: CASSSNAEAFF. In nucleotides, the CDR3 is TGTGCCAGCAGTTCTAATGCTGAAGCTTTCTTT. The chain couples TRBV7-9 to TRBJ1-1; D uncertain. The V gene lost 6 bases and the J gene lost 6 bases, with 8 bases spanning the gap. Germline CDR1 reads SEHNR; CDR2 reads FQNEAQ (reference sequence). CDR3 length: 11 amino acids.

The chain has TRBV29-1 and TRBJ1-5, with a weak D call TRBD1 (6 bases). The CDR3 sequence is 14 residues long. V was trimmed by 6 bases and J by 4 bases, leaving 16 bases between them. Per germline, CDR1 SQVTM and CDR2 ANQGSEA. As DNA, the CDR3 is TGCAGCGTCCGGTCGGGGGGCATAAATCAGCCCCAGCATTTT. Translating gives CSVRSGGINQPQHF.

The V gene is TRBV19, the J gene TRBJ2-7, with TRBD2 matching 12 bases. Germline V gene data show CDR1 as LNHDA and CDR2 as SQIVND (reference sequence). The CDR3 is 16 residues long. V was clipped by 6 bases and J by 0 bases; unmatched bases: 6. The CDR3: CASSTGLAGYSYEQYF. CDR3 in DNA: TGTGCCAGTAGCACGGGACTAGCGGGTTACTCCTACGAGCAGTACTTC.

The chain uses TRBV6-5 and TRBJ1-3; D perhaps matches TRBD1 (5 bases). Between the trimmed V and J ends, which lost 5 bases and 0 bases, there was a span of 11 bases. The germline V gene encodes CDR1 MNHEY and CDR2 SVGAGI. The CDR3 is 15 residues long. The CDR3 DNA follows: TGTGCCAGCAGTCCCGGGGGGTTCTCTGGAAACACCATATATTTT. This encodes CASSPGGFSGNTIYF.

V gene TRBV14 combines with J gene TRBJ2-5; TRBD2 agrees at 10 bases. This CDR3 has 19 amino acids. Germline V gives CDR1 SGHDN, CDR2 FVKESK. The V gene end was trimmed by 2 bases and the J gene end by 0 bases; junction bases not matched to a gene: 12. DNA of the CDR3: TGTGCCAGCAGCCAAAATCGGTTAGCGGGAGGCCGGTACCAAGAGACCCAGTACTTC. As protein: CASSQNRLAGGRYQETQYF. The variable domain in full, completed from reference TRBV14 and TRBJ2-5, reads EAGVTQFPSHSVIEKGQTVTLRCDPISGHDNLYWYRRVMGKEIKFLLHFVKESKQDESGMPNNRFLAERTGGTYSTLKVQPAELEDSGVYFCASSQNRLAGGRYQETQYFGPGTRLLVL.

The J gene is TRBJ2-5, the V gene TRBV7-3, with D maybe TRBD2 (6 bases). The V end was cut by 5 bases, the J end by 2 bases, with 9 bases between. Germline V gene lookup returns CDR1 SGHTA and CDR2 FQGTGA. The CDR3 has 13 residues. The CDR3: CASSTGLQETQYF. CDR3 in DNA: TGTGCCAGCAGCACGGGACTTCAAGAGACCCAGTACTTC.

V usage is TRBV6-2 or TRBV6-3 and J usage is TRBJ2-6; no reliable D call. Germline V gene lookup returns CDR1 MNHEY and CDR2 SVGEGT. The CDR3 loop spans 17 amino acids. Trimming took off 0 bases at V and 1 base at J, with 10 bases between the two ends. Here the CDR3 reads CASSYSIWSSGANVLTF. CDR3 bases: TGTGCCAGCAGTTACTCGATCTGGAGTTCTGGGGCCAACGTCCTGACTTTC.

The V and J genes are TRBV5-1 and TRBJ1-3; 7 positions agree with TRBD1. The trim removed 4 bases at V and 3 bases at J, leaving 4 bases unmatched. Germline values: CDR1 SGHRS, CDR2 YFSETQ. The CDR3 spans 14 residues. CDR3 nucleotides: TGCGCCAGCAGCATCGGACAGGATGGAAACACCATATATTTT. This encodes CASSIGQDGNTIYF.

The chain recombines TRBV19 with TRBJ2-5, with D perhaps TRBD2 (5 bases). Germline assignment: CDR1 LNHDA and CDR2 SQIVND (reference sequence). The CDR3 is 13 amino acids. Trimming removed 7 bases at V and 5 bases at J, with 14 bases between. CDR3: CASTGFGLETQYF. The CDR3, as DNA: TGTGCCAGTACGGGATTTGGTCTGGAGACCCAGTACTTC.

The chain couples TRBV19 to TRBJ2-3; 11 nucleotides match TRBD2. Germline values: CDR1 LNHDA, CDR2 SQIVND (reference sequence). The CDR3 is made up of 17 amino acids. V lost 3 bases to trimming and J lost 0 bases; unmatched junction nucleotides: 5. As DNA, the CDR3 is TGTGCCAGTAGTATTCGGGTAGCGGGAGGGAGCACAGATACGCAGTATTTT. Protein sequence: CASSIRVAGGSTDTQYF.

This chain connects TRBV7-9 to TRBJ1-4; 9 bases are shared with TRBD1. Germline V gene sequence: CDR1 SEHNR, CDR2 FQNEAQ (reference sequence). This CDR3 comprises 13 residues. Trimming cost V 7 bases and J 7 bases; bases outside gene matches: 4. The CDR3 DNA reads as TGTGCCAGCAAGGGGACAGGGAGTGAAAAACTGTTTTTT. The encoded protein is CASKGTGSEKLFF.

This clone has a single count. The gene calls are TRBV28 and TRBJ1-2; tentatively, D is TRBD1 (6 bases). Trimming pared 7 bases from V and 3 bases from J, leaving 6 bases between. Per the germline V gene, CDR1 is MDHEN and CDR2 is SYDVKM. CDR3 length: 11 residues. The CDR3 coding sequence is TGTGCCAGCACAGGGGACTATGGCTACACCTTC. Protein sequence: CASTGDYGYTF.

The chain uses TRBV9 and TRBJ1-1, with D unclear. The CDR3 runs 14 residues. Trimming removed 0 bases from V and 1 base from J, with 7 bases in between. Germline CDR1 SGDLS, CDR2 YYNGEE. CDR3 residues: CASSVVTGNTEAFF. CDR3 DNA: TGTGCCAGCAGCGTAGTTACGGGGAACACTGAAGCTTTCTTT.